The sequence of this TCR beta chain was determined in a study of lung T cells in sarcoidosis with Löfgren's syndrome. This clonotype was observed a few times. TCRdb re-derived calls from the reads in MiXCR, one entry per CDR3 protein. The sample carries under 25,000 distinct CDR3 sequences, roughly a fifth recorded once. This TCR was recovered from a human donor with sarcoidosis (Löfgren's syndrome or another form), or a control subject (not recorded which). The sequenced sample consisted of CD4+ T cells from bronchoalveolar lavage.

The CDR3 reads CASSLTGQSHYGYTF. In DNA, the CDR3 is TGCGCCAGCAGCTTGACAGGGCAGTCCCACTATGGCTACACCTTC. V gene TRBV5-1 combines with J gene TRBJ1-2; the D gene is possibly TRBD1 (6 bases). This CDR3 is built from 15 residues. Looked up from germline, CDR1 is SGHRS and CDR2 is YFSETQ. The V end lost 1 base, the J end lost 3 bases, and 13 bases lay between the germline ends.